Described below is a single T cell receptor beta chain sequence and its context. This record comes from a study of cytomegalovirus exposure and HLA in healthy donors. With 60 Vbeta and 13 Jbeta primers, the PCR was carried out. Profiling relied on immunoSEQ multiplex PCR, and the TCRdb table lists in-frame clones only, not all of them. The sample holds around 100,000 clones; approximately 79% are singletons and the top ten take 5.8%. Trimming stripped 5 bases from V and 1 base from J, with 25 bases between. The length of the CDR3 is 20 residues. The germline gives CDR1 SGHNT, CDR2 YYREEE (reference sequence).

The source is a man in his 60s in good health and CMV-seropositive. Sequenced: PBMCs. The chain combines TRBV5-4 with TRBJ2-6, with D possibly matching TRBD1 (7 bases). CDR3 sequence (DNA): TGTGCCAGCAGGTTAAATTTTGGAGGGACAGTCAGGTCTGGGGCCAACGTCCTGACTTTC. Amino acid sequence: CASRLNFGGTVRSGANVLTF. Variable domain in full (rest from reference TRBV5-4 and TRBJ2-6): ETGVTQSPTHLIKTRGQQVTLRCSSQSGHNTVSWYQQALGQGPQFIFQYYREEENGRGNFPPRFSGLQFPNYSSELNVNALELDDSALYLCASRLNFGGTVRSGANVLTFGAGSRLTVL.